Following are 29 T cell receptor beta chains from one sample sequenced in a study of diagnostic markers for celiac disease. TCRdb reprocessed the reads, with one entry per CDR3 protein and no DNA. The sample's table shows thousands of distinct CDR3 sequences. Material for sequencing was either unsorted cells or a sorted T cell fraction (not recorded which). The receptors were sampled from a human donor. This table probably holds off-target reads from a library built for another chain.

By frequency, this clonotype is large (0.1 to 1%). This chain joins TRBV20-1 and TRBJ1-3. This CDR3 comprises 14 residues. Germline V gives CDR1 DFQATT, CDR2 SNEGSKA (reference sequence). This chain's CDR3 is CSAKDRVGGNTIYF.

This clonotype is called medium-sized based on its frequency. The chain joins TRBV7-9 to TRBJ1-3; lacking DNA, the TRBD1 call made by TCRdb goes unchecked. Germline V gene lookup returns CDR1 SEHNR and CDR2 FQNEAQ (reference sequence). This CDR3 contains 16 residues. CDR3 residues: CASSSGQPSSGNTIYF.

This clonotype is classed as medium-sized (0.01 to 0.1%) by frequency. The chain carries TRBV5-1 and TRBJ2-7; TCRdb designates TRBD1, a call that cannot be tested without DNA. Germline CDR1 reads SGHRS; CDR2 reads YFSETQ. This CDR3 region has 13 residues. The CDR3 is CASGTGNDYEQYF.

This clonotype is medium-sized by frequency. The V gene is TRBV28, the J gene TRBJ2-7. Germline CDR1 and CDR2: MDHEN and SYDVKM. CDR3 length: 12 amino acids. The CDR3 protein is CASSQSAKEQYF.

This clonotype is labeled medium-sized based on frequency. V gene TRBV24-1 combines with J gene TRBJ2-1; checking the TCRdb D call of TRBD1 is not possible without DNA. The germline gives CDR1 KGHDR, CDR2 SFDVKD. This CDR3 region has 15 residues. The CDR3 reads CATSDPGQGAREQFF.

This sequence joins TRBV28 and TRBJ1-5. This CDR3 has 13 residues. In germline, CDR1 is MDHEN, CDR2 SYDVKM. CDR3 sequence reads: CASYTASNQPQHF.

The CDR3 loop is CASSLEGTSRDF. V usage is TRBV7-2 and J usage is TRBJ2-5; TCRdb's assignment of TRBD1 cannot be checked, as there is no DNA. Germline V gene sequence: CDR1 SGHTA, CDR2 FQGNSA. This CDR3 is built from 12 residues. Combining the CDR3 with reference TRBV7-2 and TRBJ2-5 gives the whole variable domain GAGVSQSPSNKVTEKGKDVELRCDPISGHTALYWYRQSLGQGLEFLIYFQGNSAPDKSGLPSDRFSAERTGGSVSTLTIQRTQQEDSAVYLCASSLEGTSRDFGPGTRLLVL.

This clonotype is labeled large (0.1 to 1%) based on frequency. This sequence joins TRBV4-3 and TRBJ1-1; lacking DNA, the TRBD1 call made by TCRdb goes unchecked. The germline gives CDR1 LGHNA, CDR2 YSLEER. The CDR3 totals 14 residues. The CDR3 sequence is CASSPERGWTEAFF.

This chain joins TRBV4-3 and TRBJ2-2. This CDR3 has 15 amino acids. Per germline, CDR1 LGHNA and CDR2 YSLEER. The CDR3 is CASSQGTANTGELFF.

According to its frequency, this clonotype is medium-sized (0.01 to 0.1%). The chain recombines TRBV7-3 with TRBJ2-1; TCRdb picks TRBD2, but there is no DNA to check that call. CDR3 length: 16 residues. Germline assignment: CDR1 SGHTA and CDR2 FQGTGA. Here the CDR3 reads CASSHMGLAGYNEQFF.

The chain carries TRBV18 and TRBJ2-1; TCRdb calls TRBD2, which cannot be checked without DNA. This CDR3 has 15 residues. Germline loops: CDR1 KGHSH, CDR2 LQKENI. The CDR3 here is CASSPSLADYNEQFF.

J is TRBJ2-1 and V is TRBV7-2; TCRdb picks TRBD2, but there is no DNA to check that call. The germline CDR1 and CDR2 sequences are SGHTA and FQGNSA. The CDR3 runs 16 residues. CDR3 sequence reads: CASSLAGTRQLNEQFF.

V gene TRBV7-8 combines with J gene TRBJ2-6; TCRdb calls TRBD1, which cannot be checked without DNA. Germline V gives CDR1 SGHVS, CDR2 FQNEAQ. CDR3 length equals 16 residues. CDR3 residues: CAGRPQGARGANVLTF.

J is TRBJ1-2 and V is TRBV19. CDR1 and CDR2 (germline): LNHDA, SQIVND (reference sequence). The CDR3 spans 15 residues. The CDR3 is CASSRGHGGNYGYTF.

This clonotype is deemed medium-sized by its frequency. The chain uses TRBV20-1 and TRBJ1-1; TCRdb gives TRBD1 as the D gene, but with no DNA this cannot be confirmed. The CDR3 is made up of 15 amino acids. CDR1 and CDR2 (germline): DFQATT, SNEGSKA (reference sequence). This CDR3 is CSARSGNFMNTEAFF.

V usage is TRBV5-1 and J usage is TRBJ1-5. From germline, CDR1 is SGHRS and CDR2 YFSETQ. This CDR3 spans 15 amino acids. The CDR3 sequence: CASSLSGVGNQPQHF.

This clonotype registers medium-sized by frequency. The V call is TRBV7-2, the J call TRBJ2-5. In germline, CDR1 is SGHTA, CDR2 FQGNSA. The CDR3 is 13 residues long. The CDR3 loop reads CASSFRTQETQYF.

The V call is TRBV19, the J call TRBJ1-6; TCRdb proposes TRBD1, but this gene call is untestable without DNA. The germline gives CDR1 LNHDA, CDR2 SQIVND (reference sequence). This CDR3 has 14 residues. This CDR3 reads CASSIGWAARPLHF.

The rearrangement uses TRBV29-1 and TRBJ1-2; TCRdb names TRBD1, which stays unverified in the absence of DNA. The CDR3 has 15 amino acids. Germline assignment: CDR1 SQVTM and CDR2 ANQGSEA. This CDR3 reads CSVDPGTGKPYGYTF.

This clonotype is called medium-sized based on its frequency. The chain combines TRBV7-2 with TRBJ2-1; TCRdb's D call of TRBD2 is untestable without DNA. The CDR3 sequence is 17 residues long. Looked up from germline, CDR1 is SGHTA and CDR2 is FQGNSA. The CDR3 sequence is CASSLRASGVTMNEQFF.

Its frequency marks this clonotype as medium-sized. The J gene is TRBJ1-1, the V gene TRBV6-5; no DNA is available, so the TRBD1 call from TCRdb remains unchecked. The CDR3 has 14 amino acids. Germline V gene sequence: CDR1 MNHEY, CDR2 SVGAGI. CDR3 in amino acids: CASSRRTGGTEAFF.

The V gene is TRBV10-2, the J gene TRBJ1-1. Per the germline V gene, CDR1 is WSHSY and CDR2 is SAAADI. CDR3 length: 12 amino acids. The CDR3: CASSRVNTEAFF.

The rearrangement joins TRBV6-2 or TRBV6-3 to TRBJ1-1; TCRdb lists TRBD1, though no DNA is available to test this call. The CDR3 consists of 12 residues. Germline V gives CDR1 MNHEY, CDR2 SVGEGT. CDR3 in amino acids: CASSPGPARAFF.

Frequency places this clonotype as medium-sized. This chain's CDR3 is CAVSSSYGELFF. The V and J genes are TRBV10-3 and TRBJ2-2. Germline CDR1 ENHRY, CDR2 SYGVKD. This CDR3 contains 12 residues.

In terms of frequency, this clonotype is medium-sized. The chain employs TRBV2 and TRBJ1-2. Germline V CDR1 and CDR2: SNHLY, FYNNEI. The CDR3 runs to 15 residues. The CDR3 loop reads CASSERVEVTYGYTF.

Its frequency marks this clonotype as medium-sized. The genes are TRBV5-4 and TRBJ2-2. CDR3 length equals 15 residues. In germline, CDR1 is SGHNT, CDR2 YYREEE (reference sequence). This CDR3 is CASSLNGFQTGELFF.

The rearrangement uses TRBV30 and TRBJ2-5; TCRdb outputs TRBD1, but without DNA this stays unchecked. The CDR3 contains 11 residues. Looked up from germline, CDR1 is GTSNPN and CDR2 is SVGIG (reference sequence). The CDR3 loop is CAWTGGETQYF.

The chain is built from TRBV9 and TRBJ1-4. This CDR3 comprises 15 residues. Looked up from germline, CDR1 is SGDLS and CDR2 is YYNGEE. CDR3 sequence: CASSVAPQLDEKLFF.

According to its frequency, this clonotype is medium-sized. The chain uses TRBV7-9 and TRBJ1-1; TCRdb reports TRBD1, a call that lacks DNA to check it against. Germline V gives CDR1 SEHNR, CDR2 FQNEAQ (reference sequence). The CDR3 sequence is 14 residues long. The CDR3 loop reads CSAVRGSGNTEAFF.